This is a list of T cell receptor beta chains from one sample in a study of blood T cell repertoires in COVID-19. Clones were read by immunoSEQ multiplex PCR, and TCRdb kept only the in-frame ones, dropping some. The table records around 380,000 clones, approximately 80% of them present only once. The sample consisted of peripheral blood. Every receptor here comes from a human donor with acute or convalescent COVID-19. The donor label of this sample is uncertain. CDR3s include the opening cysteine and the closing phenylalanine or tryptophan. The D gene is left open where the match is weak. Clone size is shown for a subset of rows, as once, few, many or a class of expanded clone.

abundance,d_gene,v_gene,j_gene,CDR3nt,CDR3aa
-,TRBD1,TRBV2,TRBJ1-1,TGTGCCAGCAGATTCGACAGGGACACTGAAGCTTTCTTT,CASRFDRDTEAFF
-,-,TRBV6-6,TRBJ1-2,TGTGCCAGCAGTTACTCGGGCAGCCCTACCTATGGCTACACCTTC,CASSYSGSPTYGYTF
once,-,TRBV30,TRBJ1-3,TGTGCCTGGACCAACTCGCCTGGAAACACCATATATTTT,CAWTNSPGNTIYF
-,TRBD1,TRBV19,TRBJ1-2,TGTGCCAGTAGTAGAGGGACAGGGGGCAAAAACTATGGCTACACCTTC,CASSRGTGGKNYGYTF
-,-,TRBV18,TRBJ1-6,TGTGCCAGCTCATACTCAAATTCACCCCTCCACTTT,CASSYSNSPLHF
-,TRBD2,TRBV7-9,TRBJ2-1,TGTGCCAGCAGCTTAACGGGGACTAGCGGGGTTGAGCAGTTCTTC,CASSLTGTSGVEQFF
-,-,TRBV6-5,TRBJ2-3,TGTGCCAGCAGTTACTTACAACAATCCACAGATACGCAGTATTTT,CASSYLQQSTDTQYF
-,TRBD2,TRBV7-8,TRBJ2-3,TGTGCCAGCAGCGTAGCTAGCGGGAGGATAGATACGCAGTATTTT,CASSVASGRIDTQYF
-,-,TRBV6-5,TRBJ1-5,TGTGCCAGCAGTTACTCGAGAAGTAGCAATCAGCCCCAGCATTTT,CASSYSRSSNQPQHF
-,-,TRBV28,TRBJ1-4,TGTGCCACCGATGACAGGACTGCGCAGCCGAAAAAACTGTTTTTT,CATDDRTAQPKKLFF
-,-,TRBV2,TRBJ1-1,TGTGCCAGCAGTGCCGACAGGAACACTGAAGCTTTCTTT,CASSADRNTEAFF
-,TRBD1,TRBV3-1/TRBV3-2,TRBJ1-2,TGTGCCAGCAGCCATTTGGGACAGGGGGACTATGGCTACACCTTC,CASSHLGQGDYGYTF
-,-,TRBV6-5,TRBJ1-1,TGTGCCAGCAGATTGACAGTGAACACTGAAGCTTTCTTT,CASRLTVNTEAFF
-,-,TRBV10-3,TRBJ2-3,TGTGCCATCAGTGATTGGGGGGAAGATACGCAGTATTTT,CAISDWGEDTQYF
-,TRBD1,TRBV27,TRBJ1-2,TGTGCCAGCACCAGGACAGGGGGTGGCTATGGCTACACCTTC,CASTRTGGGYGYTF
once,-,TRBV7-9,TRBJ1-1,TGTGCCAGCAGCCCCCAGGGTGCCGAAGCTTTCTTT,CASSPQGAEAFF
-,-,TRBV12-3/TRBV12-4,TRBJ1-5,TGTGCCAGCAGTTTTGTAGAGCGGCCCCAGCATTTT,CASSFVERPQHF
-,TRBD1,TRBV5-1,TRBJ2-1,TGCGCCAGCAGCTTCCGACAGGGAAAGTTAAATGAGCAGTTCTTC,CASSFRQGKLNEQFF
-,TRBD1,TRBV5-8,TRBJ1-5,TGTGCCAGCAGCCGGACAGGGAATAGCAATCAGCCCCAGCATTTT,CASSRTGNSNQPQHF
-,-,TRBV11-1,TRBJ2-1,TGTGCCAGCAGCTTTCAACCGGGACTTGACAATGAGCAGTTCTTC,CASSFQPGLDNEQFF
once,-,TRBV18,TRBJ2-3,TGTGCCAGCTCACCACCGATAGCGTTCACAGATACGCAGTATTTT,CASSPPIAFTDTQYF
-,TRBD1,TRBV3-1/TRBV3-2,TRBJ1-2,TGTGCCAGCAGCCCCCGGACAGGAACTAACTATGGCTACACCTTC,CASSPRTGTNYGYTF
-,-,TRBV2,TRBJ1-6,TGTGCCAGCAGTTGGACACCAGCCAACTCCTATAATTCACCCCTCCACTTT,CASSWTPANSYNSPLHF
once,-,TRBV5-1,TRBJ2-7,TGCGCCAGCAGCTTGTTGGCACAAAGTTCAGGCGAGCAGTACTTC,CASSLLAQSSGEQYF
-,-,TRBV5-1,TRBJ1-1,TGCGCCAGCAGGTATGGGGGCACAGACACTGAAGCTTTCTTT,CASRYGGTDTEAFF
-,TRBD2,TRBV3-1/TRBV3-2,TRBJ2-1,TGTGCCAGCAGCCAAGGGACTAGCGGGAGGGGGAATGAGCAGTTCTTC,CASSQGTSGRGNEQFF
-,TRBD1,TRBV9,TRBJ1-2,TGTGCCAGCAGCGAAGGGACAGAGTATGGCTACACCTTC,CASSEGTEYGYTF
-,-,TRBV12-3/TRBV12-4,TRBJ1-3,TGTGCCAGCGGCAGGTTCTCTGGAAACACCATATATTTT,CASGRFSGNTIYF
-,TRBD1,TRBV5-6,TRBJ1-2,TGTGCCAGCAGCGGGACCGACAGGGGCAGTTCTGGCTACACCTTC,CASSGTDRGSSGYTF
-,-,TRBV5-1,TRBJ1-3,TGCGCCAGCAGCGATGGACAGTTTGGAAACACCATATATTTT,CASSDGQFGNTIYF
-,-,TRBV30,TRBJ1-3,TGTGCCTGGAGTCGGCCGGGAGCCAATGGAAACACCATATATTTT,CAWSRPGANGNTIYF
few,TRBD1,TRBV11-2,TRBJ2-2,TGTGCCAGCAGCTTAGATCCCAGGGGGCTCGTCGGGGAGCTGTTTTTT,CASSLDPRGLVGELFF
-,-,TRBV5-1,TRBJ2-7,TGCGCCAGCAGCTTTGAGGGAGGATTTTACGAGCAGTACTTC,CASSFEGGFYEQYF
-,-,TRBV7-6,TRBJ2-7,TGTGCCAGCAGCTCGGATGGTAGGTGGGCCTCCTACGAGCAGTACTTC,CASSSDGRWASYEQYF
-,-,TRBV29-1,TRBJ1-2,TGCAGCGTTGAACTGTTAGAAAGCTATGGCTACACCTTC,CSVELLESYGYTF
-,TRBD1,TRBV30,TRBJ1-1,TGTGCCTGGAGCCCCGGACAGGCCACTGAAGCTTTCTTT,CAWSPGQATEAFF
-,-,TRBV5-6,TRBJ2-7,TGTGCCAGCAGCTTGGACGGGGAAGGCGAGCAGTACTTC,CASSLDGEGEQYF
-,-,TRBV25-1,TRBJ2-2,TGTGCCAGCAGTGATACGAACACCGGGGAGCTGTTTTTT,CASSDTNTGELFF
few,TRBD1,TRBV11-3,TRBJ2-1,TGTGCCAGCAGCTTGGGACAGGGAGGATACAATGAGCAGTTCTTC,CASSLGQGGYNEQFF
-,TRBD1,TRBV6-8,TRBJ1-6,TGTGCCAGTAGGGGGCAACGGGGACAGAATTCACCCCTCCACTTT,CASRGQRGQNSPLHF
-,-,TRBV18,TRBJ1-5,TGTGCCAGCTCAAGCGGAAACAATCAGCCCCAGCATTTT,CASSSGNNQPQHF
-,-,TRBV2,TRBJ2-7,TGTGCCAGCTACATGGAGCAGGACAGCCCTCCCCGGGAGCAGTACTTC,CASYMEQDSPPREQYF
few,TRBD2,TRBV2,TRBJ2-7,TGTGCCAGCAGTGAGGGACTAGCGGAGAGCTCCTACGAGCAGTACTTC,CASSEGLAESSYEQYF
-,-,TRBV5-6,TRBJ1-2,TGTGCCAGCAGCTTCCTAGACAGAGTCTATGGCTACACCTTC,CASSFLDRVYGYTF
-,-,TRBV5-8,TRBJ2-7,TGTGCCAGCAGCTTGCAGCTACGAGGACAGTACTTC,CASSLQLRGQYF
once,-,TRBV12-3/TRBV12-4,TRBJ2-7,TGTGCCAGCAGGGGGCGCTACGAGCAGTACTTC,CASRGRYEQYF
-,TRBD1,TRBV5-1,TRBJ1-1,TGCGCCAGCAGCTTCCGGGACAGGGGAAGTAGAAACACTGAAGCTTTCTTT,CASSFRDRGSRNTEAFF
-,TRBD1,TRBV30,TRBJ2-3,TGTGCCTGGAGTAGGCACAGGGGCAGGGGCACAGATACGCAGTATTTT,CAWSRHRGRGTDTQYF
once,TRBD2,TRBV5-1,TRBJ2-3,TGCGCCAGCAGCCAAGGAGCGGGACCGCGCCCAGATACGCAGTATTTT,CASSQGAGPRPDTQYF
-,-,TRBV19,TRBJ1-2,TGTGCCAGTAGTATAGGTGGACAGAACTATGGCTACACCTTC,CASSIGGQNYGYTF
-,-,TRBV24-1,TRBJ1-5,TGTGCCACCACGTCGACCGAGCCAGGGCAGCCCCAGCATTTT,CATTSTEPGQPQHF
few,-,TRBV7-9,TRBJ1-1,TGTGCCAGCAGCTTATGGCCCGGAGGGAACACTGAAGCTTTCTTT,CASSLWPGGNTEAFF